The sequence of this TCR beta chain was determined in a study of blood T cells in healthy people across ages. V shed 4 bases and J shed 8 bases, with 15 bases lying between them. Germline CDR1 is LGHNA and CDR2 is YNFKEQ. The CDR3 consists of 14 residues. With a J-beta primer mix and a sample-barcoded 5' primer, a second PCR ran roughly 6 to 12 cycles. Every single cDNA molecule received a tag from a template-switch adaptor with 12 random nucleotides. TCRdb re-called the 5' RACE reads with MiXCR, one entry per CDR3 protein. The data show around 1,000,000 distinct CDR3 sequences, almost 25% seen once. This clonotype was seen more than once but under ten times. Its antigen is unknown. Findings of the study overall: The donors' CMV status was not determined, possibly confounding changes in expanded clonotypes.

This same sample was also part of a study on T cells of mothers and their children.

The V gene is TRBV4-2, the J gene TRBJ1-5; the D gene is possibly TRBD1 (5 bases). Sequences were obtained from blood. The receptor's source is a girl aged 2-15 years in good health. CDR3 sequence (DNA): TGTGCCAGCAGCCTATGGTCGGGGGTTGAGCCCCAGCATTTT. Amino acid sequence: CASSLWSGVEPQHF.